One sample yielded the 23 T cell receptor beta chains listed below, sequenced in a study of T and B cells in COVID-19 patients. BIOMED2 TRB-A/B primer pools were used in multiplex TRB PCR. Each CDR3 protein is one row after TCRdb ran MiXCR on the multiplex PCR reads. Of several thousand distinct CDR3 sequences in the sample, over 25% were seen once. Each TRB amplification used roughly 250-550 ng of genomic DNA from blood. The specimen was blood. These TCRs come from a human donor who had recovered from COVID-19.

V and J are TRBV5-6 and TRBJ2-7; 8 positions agree with TRBD1. The CDR3 spans 16 residues. Germline assignment: CDR1 SGHDT and CDR2 YYEEEE. After removal of 0 bases from V and 7 bases from J, the junction contained 12 bases not matched to a gene. The CDR3 DNA reads TGTGCCAGCAGCTTGGGGTTACAGGGGGAGTGGGAAGAGCAGTACTTC. Encoded protein: CASSLGLQGEWEEQYF.

This clonotype turned up a few times. This sequence joins TRBV29-1 and TRBJ2-1; TRBD2 might be the D (7 bases). The CDR3 loop spans 14 amino acids. The V gene's germline CDR1 is SQVTM and CDR2 ANQGSEA. The CDR3 is CRGGGGGGYNEQFF. CDR3 sequence (DNA): TGCAGGGGGGGAGGGGGGGGGGGCTACAATGAGCAGTTCTTC.

There are a few counts of this clonotype. Here the CDR3 reads CASSTEWSSYEQYF. DNA of the CDR3: TGTGCCAGCAGTACTGAATGGTCCTCCTACGAGCAGTACTTC. This chain connects TRBV27 to TRBJ2-7, with no clear D. From germline, CDR1 is MNHEY and CDR2 SMNVEV (reference sequence). The CDR3 runs 14 residues. Trimming took off 5 bases at V and 0 bases at J, with 11 bases between the two ends.

This clonotype was seen more than once but under ten times. The chain recombines TRBV27 with TRBJ2-5, with 8 bases identical to TRBD2. Germline assignment: CDR1 MNHEY and CDR2 SMNVEV (reference sequence). Unmatched junction bases numbered 3, after V lost 7 bases and J lost 2 bases. The CDR3 runs 13 residues. In DNA form, the CDR3 reads TGTGCCAGCATCGGGGGGGGGCAAGAGACCCAGTACTTC. It codes for CASIGGGQETQYF.

V gene TRBV15 combines with J gene TRBJ1-1; TRBD1 might be the D (5 bases). The V end lost 1 base, the J end lost 4 bases, and 19 bases lay between the germline ends. CDR1 is LNHNV and CDR2 is YYDKDF in the germline V gene (reference sequence). This CDR3 contains 17 residues. The CDR3 here is CATSRVYGAGQGTEAFF. CDR3 sequence (DNA): TGTGCCACCAGCAGAGTTTACGGAGCTGGGCAGGGCACTGAAGCTTTCTTT.

The chain employs TRBV13 and TRBJ1-2; a weak D match, TRBD1 (6 bases). Germline CDR1 and CDR2: PRHDT and FYEKMQ (reference sequence). The V end lost 7 bases, the J end lost 8 bases, and 20 bases lay between the germline ends. This CDR3 is built from 14 residues. CDR3 bases: TGTGCCAGCACCGTTGGGGGCGCGGGTGACGGCTACACCTTC. Protein sequence: CASTVGGAGDGYTF.

This clonotype came up a few times. The chain has TRBV6-1 and TRBJ2-2; 8 bases map to TRBD1. Trimming removed 7 bases from V and 3 bases from J; junction bases left unmatched: 1. Germline-derived CDR1 and CDR2 are MNHNS and SASEGT. This CDR3 has 13 amino acids. This CDR3 reads CASKGQDTGELFF. The CDR3 DNA reads TGTGCCAGCAAGGGACAGGACACCGGGGAGCTGTTTTTT.

The chain combines TRBV5-1 with TRBJ2-7; possible D gene TRBD2, 6 bases. The CDR3 loop spans 18 amino acids. Trimming took 3 bases from V and 0 from J, leaving 22 bases between them. Germline assignment: CDR1 SGHRS and CDR2 YFSETQ. CDR3 bases: TGCGCCAGCAGCTACCACCCCCCTAGCGCCAGGAGCTCCTACGAGCAGTACGTC. It codes for CASSYHPPSARSSYEQYV.

The CDR3 spells CATRKRGYEQYV. In DNA, the CDR3 is TGTGCCACCAGAAAGCGGGGCTACGAGCAGTACGTC. The chain is built from TRBV15 and TRBJ2-7, with 7 nucleotides matching TRBD2. This CDR3 region has 12 residues. Looked up from germline, CDR1 is LNHNV and CDR2 is YYDKDF (reference sequence). The V segment lost 6 bases and the J segment 3 bases; nucleotides outside the gene matches: 2.

With regard to this clonotype: At one end, the junction sequence differs from germline, possibly due to a read error. The V gene is TRBV5-5, the J gene TRBJ2-3, with D perhaps being TRBD1 or TRBD2 (5 bases each). The CDR3 covers 15 residues. From germline, CDR1 is SGHKS and CDR2 YYEKEE (reference sequence). The CDR3 sequence: CASSLLGTMVDTQYF. CDR3 nucleotide sequence: TGCGCCAGCAGCTTGCTAGGGACCATGGTTGATACGCAGTATTTT.

The V call is TRBV5-6, the J call TRBJ1-2; TRBD1 agrees at 8 bases. CDR1 and CDR2 from the germline V gene are SGHDT and YYEEEE. The CDR3 has 16 residues. V shed 2 bases and J 2 bases; nucleotides not matched to a gene: 8. The CDR3 region has the DNA TGTGCCAGCAGCTTAGATACTGGACAGGGAAACTATGGCTACACCTTC. It is translated as CASSLDTGQGNYGYTF.

The chain joins TRBV5-4 to TRBJ2-5; TRBD2 might be the D (7 bases). Trimming removed 1 base from V and 2 bases from J, with 15 bases in between. The CDR3 spans 16 residues. The germline V gene has CDR1 SGHNT and CDR2 YYREEE (reference sequence). This chain's CDR3 is CASSLRRGAIQETQYF. As DNA, the CDR3 is TGTGCCAGCAGCTTGCGCCGGGGGGCCATTCAAGAGACCCAGTACTTC.

CDR3 bases: TGTGCCAGCAGTAGGACTAGCGGGGGGGAAGAGACCCAGTACTTC. This gives the protein CASSRTSGGEETQYF. J is TRBJ2-5 and V is TRBV12-3 or TRBV12-4; TRBD2 matches at 15 bases. J lost 3 bases, V lost 5 bases, and 1 base had no gene match. The CDR3 is 15 residues long.

This chain joins TRBV4-1 and TRBJ2-7; D uncertain. The germline gives CDR1 MGHRA, CDR2 YSYEKL. The length of the CDR3 is 17 residues. The V gene lost 0 bases and the J gene lost 2 bases, with 17 bases spanning the gap. The CDR3: CASSQDCLAAVAYEQYF. CDR3 nucleotide sequence: TGCGCCAGCAGCCAAGATTGCTTGGCAGCCGTGGCCTACGAGCAGTACTTC.

This clonotype came up once. This chain links TRBV29-1 with TRBJ2-7, with D maybe TRBD2 (5 bases). Germline CDR1 SQVTM, CDR2 ANQGSEA. The ends were cut back, 0 bases at V and 9 bases at J, with 9 bases in the middle. This CDR3 spans 11 amino acids. The CDR3 region has the DNA TGCAGCGTTGAAGACCCAAGCGGGCAGTACTTC. Protein sequence: CSVEDPSGQYF.

V is TRBV6-2 or TRBV6-3 and J is TRBJ2-3; D ambiguous. The germline CDR1 and CDR2 sequences are MNHEY and SVGEGT. The CDR3 runs 15 residues. Trimming pared 4 bases from V and 0 bases from J, leaving 11 bases between. The chain's CDR3 is CASSSRLASTDTQYF. CDR3 sequence (DNA): TGTGCCAGCAGTTCCAGGTTAGCTAGCACAGATACGCAGTATTTT.

The table lists this clonotype with a few counts. V gene TRBV13 combines with J gene TRBJ2-1; 9 bases line up with TRBD2. V shed 4 bases and J 9 bases; nucleotides not matched to a gene: 10. CDR3 length: 15 amino acids. Germline CDR1 and CDR2: PRHDT and FYEKMQ (reference sequence). The CDR3 DNA follows: TGTGCCAGCAGCTCCGGGGGCGGGGGGGCGATTGAGCAGTTCTTC. Protein: CASSSGGGGAIEQFF.

This sequence joins TRBV7-6 and TRBJ2-5, with D uncertain. V lost 2 bases, J lost 5 bases, and 9 bases lay in between. The germline gives CDR1 SGHVS, CDR2 FNYEAQ. The CDR3 spans 13 residues. The CDR3 DNA follows: TGTGCCAGCAGCTTAAGGATTGAGGAGACCCAGTACTTC. Translated: CASSLRIEETQYF. Full variable domain (missing parts from reference TRBV7-6 and TRBJ2-5): GAGVSQSPRYKVTKRGQDVALRCDPISGHVSLYWYRQALGQGPEFLTYFNYEAQQDKSGLPNDRFSAERPEGSISTLTIQRTEQRDSAMYRCASSLRIEETQYFGPGTRLLVL.

The genes are TRBV7-2 and TRBJ2-1, with TRBD2 as a possible D gene (5 bases). The V end lost 0 bases, the J end lost 9 bases, and 9 bases lay between the germline ends. The CDR3 runs 13 residues. Germline V gene sequence: CDR1 SGHTA, CDR2 FQGNSA. CDR3 nucleotides: TGTGCCAGCAGCTTAGCGCTAGCCTTTGAGCAGTTCTTC. Its protein is CASSLALAFEQFF.

This clonotype came up a few times. V and J are TRBV5-5 and TRBJ2-3; D is possibly TRBD2 (5 bases). Germline V gene lookup returns CDR1 SGHKS and CDR2 YYEKEE (reference sequence). The CDR3 runs to 14 residues. With 2 bases removed from V and 3 bases from J, the gap between germline ends came to 10 bases. DNA of the CDR3: TGTGCCAGCAGCTTATTCGAGGGAACAGATACGCAGTATTTT. It encodes CASSLFEGTDTQYF.

The sample holds a few counts of this clonotype. The chain employs TRBV6-5 and TRBJ1-2, with 10 positions matching TRBD1. The CDR3 consists of 14 residues. The V gene's germline CDR1 is MNHEY and CDR2 SVGAGI. V lost 6 bases to trimming and J lost 1 base; unmatched junction nucleotides: 2. This chain's CDR3 is CASRGTGVNYGYTF. DNA of the CDR3: TGTGCCAGCAGAGGGACAGGGGTTAACTATGGCTACACCTTC.

This clonotype has a handful of counts. The gene calls are TRBV12-3 or TRBV12-4 and TRBJ2-7, with D possibly matching TRBD1 (5 bases). The CDR3 length is 14 residues. V lost 0 bases, J lost 3 bases, and 9 bases lay in between. CDR3 sequence: CASSLADRVYEQYV. The CDR3 nucleotides are TGTGCCAGCAGTTTAGCTGACAGAGTCTACGAGCAGTACGTC.

This clonotype was counted only a few times. The chain is built from TRBV12-3 or TRBV12-4 and TRBJ2-3, with D tentatively TRBD2 (7 bases). Trimming pared 7 bases from V and 4 bases from J, leaving 21 bases between. The CDR3 is made up of 16 amino acids. CDR3 loop: CASIQGVGGGADTQYF. The CDR3 DNA reads as TGTGCCAGCATCCAGGGTGTGGGAGGGGGAGCAGATACGCAGTATTTT.